This is a list of T cell receptor beta chains from one sample in a study of T cell repertoires in aging, cancer and after chemotherapy. TCRdb reprocessed the multiplex PCR reads with MiXCR, giving one entry per CDR3 protein. Counted here are over a thousand distinct CDR3 sequences, over 30% occurring once; the ten biggest clones make up approximately 11%. Sequencing was carried out using blood. The source of these receptors is a human donor with a solid tumor. The CDR3 runs from the conserved cysteine through the conserved F or W. Fields, in order: V gene, D gene, J gene, clone size, CDR3 DNA, CDR3 protein. The D gene is left open where the match is weak. Not all rows give a size; the values are once, few, many and, for expanded clones, a class.

>TRBV7-2|.|TRBJ2-1|few
TGTGCCAGCAGCCCTGACCAGAATGAGCAGTTCTTC
CASSPDQNEQFF
>TRBV6-5|.|TRBJ1-2|.
TGTGCCAGCAGTTACTCGACCCCCGACGGTGACACCGGGTTACCTCCTAACTATGGCTACACCTTC
CASSYSTPDGDTGLPPNYGYTF
>TRBV20-1|TRBD2|TRBJ2-3|few
TGCAGTGCTCCCGGGACTAGCGGCGCAGATACGCAGTATTTT
CSAPGTSGADTQYF
>TRBV5-4|TRBD1|TRBJ2-7|.
TGTGCCAGCAGCTTACCTGCCGGGACAGGTTCTTACGAGCAGTACTTC
CASSLPAGTGSYEQYF
>TRBV5-1|.|TRBJ2-7|few
TGCGCCAGCAGCGACCGAGCCTACGAGCAGTACTTC
CASSDRAYEQYF
>TRBV7-2|.|TRBJ1-3|.
TGTGCCAGCAGCTTATCGGCAGGTCCATACTCTGGAAACACCATATATTTT
CASSLSAGPYSGNTIYF
>TRBV30|TRBD2|TRBJ2-1|few
TGTGCCTGGAGTCTACGTGCGGGAGTAGACAATGAGCAGTTCTTC
CAWSLRAGVDNEQFF
>TRBV12-3/TRBV12-4|.|TRBJ1-6|.
TGTGCCAGCAGCACCGGGACGAGCCTATCACCCCTCCACTTT
CASSTGTSLSPLHF
>TRBV6-2/TRBV6-3|TRBD2|TRBJ2-1|few
TGTGCCAGCAGTTGGACGGGAGGGCCCTACAATGAGCAGTTCTTC
CASSWTGGPYNEQFF
>TRBV6-1|TRBD1|TRBJ1-1|.
TGTGCCAGTAGGACAGGGGGCGGCACTGAAGCTTTCTTT
CASRTGGGTEAFF
>TRBV7-6|.|TRBJ2-2|.
TGTGCCAGCAGCCTAATGAAAGGCGGGAACGCCGGGGAGCTGTTTTTT
CASSLMKGGNAGELFF
>TRBV20-1|.|TRBJ2-1|few
TGCAGTCCAGGGAACAATGAGCAGTTCTTC
CSPGNNEQFF
>TRBV6-1|.|TRBJ1-2|large
TGTGCCAGCAGTTACAACAGCGACGGGAACTATGGCTACACCTTC
CASSYNSDGNYGYTF
>TRBV30|.|TRBJ1-3|few
TGTGCCTGGAGCGGGAGTGTTGGTCAAAACACCATATATTTT
CAWSGSVGQNTIYF
>TRBV9|TRBD1|TRBJ2-7|.
TGTGCCAGCAGCACCCGAGCCGGGACAGTGGCCTACGAGCAGTACTTC
CASSTRAGTVAYEQYF
>TRBV29-1|TRBD1|TRBJ1-2|.
TGCAGCGTTGAGGGGACAGTTAACTATGGCTACACCTTC
CSVEGTVNYGYTF
>TRBV10-3|.|TRBJ2-7|few
TGTGCCATCAGTGGGGGGGACGAGCAGTACTTC
CAISGGDEQYF